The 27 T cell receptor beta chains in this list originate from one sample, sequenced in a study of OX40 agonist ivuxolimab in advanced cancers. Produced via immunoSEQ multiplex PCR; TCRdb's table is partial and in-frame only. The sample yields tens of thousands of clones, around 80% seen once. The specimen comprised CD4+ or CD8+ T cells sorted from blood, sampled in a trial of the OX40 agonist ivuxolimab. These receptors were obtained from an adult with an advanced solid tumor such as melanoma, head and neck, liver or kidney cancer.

CDR3 in amino acids: CASSFGPKDTQYF. Here the CDR3 DNA reads TGTGCCAGCAGTTTTGGGCCCAAAGATACGCAGTATTTT. This chain links TRBV28 with TRBJ2-3; D unclear. V lost 3 bases to trimming and J lost 5 bases, with 9 bases between them. CDR3 length: 13 residues. Germline-derived CDR1 and CDR2 are MDHEN and SYDVKM. The entire variable domain, with the rest obtained from reference TRBV28 and TRBJ2-3, is as follows: DVKVTQSSRYLVKRTGEKVFLECVQDMDHENMFWYRQDPGLGLRLIYFSYDVKMKEKGDIPEGYSVSREKKERFSLILESASTNQTSMYLCASSFGPKDTQYFGPGTRLTVL.

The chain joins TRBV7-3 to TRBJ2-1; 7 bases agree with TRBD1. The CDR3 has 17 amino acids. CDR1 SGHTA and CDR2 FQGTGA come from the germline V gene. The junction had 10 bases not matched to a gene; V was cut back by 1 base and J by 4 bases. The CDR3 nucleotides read TGTGCCAGCAGCTTAAGGGGGCCCGGGACAGCTTACAATGAGCAGTTCTTC. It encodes CASSLRGPGTAYNEQFF.

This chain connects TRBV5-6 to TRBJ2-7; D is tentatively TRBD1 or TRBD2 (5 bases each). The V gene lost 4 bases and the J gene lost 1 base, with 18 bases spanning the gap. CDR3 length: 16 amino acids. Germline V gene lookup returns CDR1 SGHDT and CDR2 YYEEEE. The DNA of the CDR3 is TGTGCCAGCAGCGCGTTTTCGGGACGGCCTTCCTACGAGCAGTACTTC. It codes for CASSAFSGRPSYEQYF.

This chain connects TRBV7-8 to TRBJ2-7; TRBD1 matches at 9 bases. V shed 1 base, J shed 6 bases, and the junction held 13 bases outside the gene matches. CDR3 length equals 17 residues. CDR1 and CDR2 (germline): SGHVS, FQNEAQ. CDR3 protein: CASSLGFLTGGSVEQYF. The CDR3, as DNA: TGTGCCAGCAGCTTAGGCTTTTTGACAGGGGGGTCCGTCGAGCAGTACTTC.

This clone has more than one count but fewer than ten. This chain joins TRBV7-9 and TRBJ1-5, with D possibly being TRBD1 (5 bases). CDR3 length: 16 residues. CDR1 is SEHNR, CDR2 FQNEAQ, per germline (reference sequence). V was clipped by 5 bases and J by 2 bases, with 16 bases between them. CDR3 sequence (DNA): TGTGCCAGCAGCCCCGGGGAGGGGATCGGCAATCAGCCCCAGCATTTT. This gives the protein CASSPGEGIGNQPQHF.

This chain's CDR3 is CASIIGGVSEAFF. The CDR3 bases are TGTGCCAGCATTATAGGGGGCGTCTCTGAAGCTTTCTTT. J is TRBJ1-1 and V is TRBV6-1, with 7 bases lining up with TRBD1. CDR1 and CDR2 (germline): MNHNS, SASEGT. This CDR3 spans 13 amino acids. Germline trimming cut 7 bases from V and 6 bases from J; bases unmatched to any gene: 8.

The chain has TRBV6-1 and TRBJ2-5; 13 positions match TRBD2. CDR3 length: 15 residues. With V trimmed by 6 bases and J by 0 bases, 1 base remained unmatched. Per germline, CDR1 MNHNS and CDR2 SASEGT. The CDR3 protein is CASRLAGGDQETQYF. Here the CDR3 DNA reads TGTGCCAGCAGACTAGCGGGGGGGGACCAAGAGACCCAGTACTTC.

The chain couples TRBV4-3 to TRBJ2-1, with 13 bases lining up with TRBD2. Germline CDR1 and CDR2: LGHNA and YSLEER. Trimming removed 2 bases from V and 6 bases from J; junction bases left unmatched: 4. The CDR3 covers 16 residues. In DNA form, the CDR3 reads TGCGCCAGCAGCCAATGGACTAGCGGGGGTTTCAATGAGCAGTTCTTC. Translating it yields CASSQWTSGGFNEQFF.

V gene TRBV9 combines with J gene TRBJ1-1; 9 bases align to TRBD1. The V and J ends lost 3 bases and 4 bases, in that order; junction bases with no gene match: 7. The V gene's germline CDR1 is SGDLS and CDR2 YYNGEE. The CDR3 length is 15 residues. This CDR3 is CASSGGETGGTEAFF. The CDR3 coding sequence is TGTGCCAGCAGCGGAGGGGAGACAGGGGGCACTGAAGCTTTCTTT.

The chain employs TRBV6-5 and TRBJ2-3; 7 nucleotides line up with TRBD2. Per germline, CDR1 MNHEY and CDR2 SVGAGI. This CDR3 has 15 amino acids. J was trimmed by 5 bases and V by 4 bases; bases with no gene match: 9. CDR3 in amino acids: CASSSHGLEGDTQYF. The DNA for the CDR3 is TGTGCCAGCAGTTCCCACGGACTAGAGGGAGATACGCAGTATTTT.

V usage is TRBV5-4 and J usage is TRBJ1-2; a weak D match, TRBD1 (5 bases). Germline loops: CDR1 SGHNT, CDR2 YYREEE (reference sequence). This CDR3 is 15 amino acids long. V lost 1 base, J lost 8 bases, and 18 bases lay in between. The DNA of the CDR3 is TGTGCCAGCAGCTTGCAAGGGGCCGCGGGGCGGGGCTACACCTTC. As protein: CASSLQGAAGRGYTF.

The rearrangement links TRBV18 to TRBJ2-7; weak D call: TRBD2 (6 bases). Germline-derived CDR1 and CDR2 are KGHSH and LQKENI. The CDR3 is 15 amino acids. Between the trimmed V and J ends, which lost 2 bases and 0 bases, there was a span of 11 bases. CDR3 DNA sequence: TGTGCCAGCTCACCAACTGGGGGGACCTCCTACGAGCAGTACTTC. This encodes CASSPTGGTSYEQYF. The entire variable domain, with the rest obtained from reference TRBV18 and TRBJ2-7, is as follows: NAGVMQNPRHLVRRRGQEARLRCSPMKGHSHVYWYRQLPEEGLKFMVYLQKENIIDESGMPKERFSAEFPKEGPSILRIQQVVRGDSAAYFCASSPTGGTSYEQYFGPGTRLTVT.

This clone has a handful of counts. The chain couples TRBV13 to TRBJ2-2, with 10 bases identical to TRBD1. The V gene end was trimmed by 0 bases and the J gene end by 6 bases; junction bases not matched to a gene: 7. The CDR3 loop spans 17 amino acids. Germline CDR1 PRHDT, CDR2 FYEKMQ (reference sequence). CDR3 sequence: CASSLGRQGAFAGELFF. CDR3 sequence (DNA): TGTGCCAGCAGCTTAGGCCGACAGGGGGCTTTTGCCGGGGAGCTGTTTTTT.

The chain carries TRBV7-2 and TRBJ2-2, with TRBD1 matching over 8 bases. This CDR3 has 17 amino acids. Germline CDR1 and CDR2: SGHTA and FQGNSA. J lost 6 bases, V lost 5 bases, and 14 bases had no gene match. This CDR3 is CASSQRLGQGTSGELFF. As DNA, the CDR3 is TGTGCCAGCAGCCAACGGCTCGGACAGGGTACCTCCGGGGAGCTGTTTTTT.

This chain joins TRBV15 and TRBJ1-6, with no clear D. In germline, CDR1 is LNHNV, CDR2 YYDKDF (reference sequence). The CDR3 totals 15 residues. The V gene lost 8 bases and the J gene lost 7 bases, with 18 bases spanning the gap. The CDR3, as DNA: TGTGCCACCCAAAAAATCTCCGGGGTCAATTCACCCCTCCACTTT. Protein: CATQKISGVNSPLHF.

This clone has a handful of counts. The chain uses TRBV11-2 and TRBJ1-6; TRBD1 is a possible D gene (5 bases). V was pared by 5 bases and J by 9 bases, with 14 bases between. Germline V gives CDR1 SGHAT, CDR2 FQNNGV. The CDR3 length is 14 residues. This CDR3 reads CASSVGGEGSPLHF. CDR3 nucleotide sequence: TGTGCCAGCAGCGTCGGGGGGGAGGGTTCACCCCTCCACTTT.

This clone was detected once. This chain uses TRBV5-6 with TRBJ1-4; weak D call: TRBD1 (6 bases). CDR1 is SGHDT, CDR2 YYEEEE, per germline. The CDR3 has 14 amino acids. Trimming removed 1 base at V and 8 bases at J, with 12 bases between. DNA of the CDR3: TGTGCCAGCAGCTTGATCGGACAGATCGAAAAACTGTTTTTT. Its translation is CASSLIGQIEKLFF.

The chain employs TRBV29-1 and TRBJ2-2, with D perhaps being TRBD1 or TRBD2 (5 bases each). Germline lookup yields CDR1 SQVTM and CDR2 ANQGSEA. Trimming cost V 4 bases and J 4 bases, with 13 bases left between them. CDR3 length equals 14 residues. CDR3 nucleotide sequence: TGCAGCGTTGCGATACAGGACTCCACCGGGGAGCTGTTTTTT. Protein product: CSVAIQDSTGELFF.

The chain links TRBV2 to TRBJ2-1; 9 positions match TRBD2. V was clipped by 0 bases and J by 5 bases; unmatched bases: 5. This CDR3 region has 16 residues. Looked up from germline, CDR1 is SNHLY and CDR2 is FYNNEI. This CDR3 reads CASSEAPSGVNNEQFF. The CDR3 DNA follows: TGTGCCAGCAGTGAAGCGCCTAGCGGGGTGAACAATGAGCAGTTCTTC.

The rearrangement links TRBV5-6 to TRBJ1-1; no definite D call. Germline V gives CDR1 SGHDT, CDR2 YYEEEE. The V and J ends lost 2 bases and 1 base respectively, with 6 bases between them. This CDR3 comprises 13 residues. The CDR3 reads CASSLGPNTEAFF. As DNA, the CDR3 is TGTGCCAGCAGCTTAGGCCCGAACACTGAAGCTTTCTTT.

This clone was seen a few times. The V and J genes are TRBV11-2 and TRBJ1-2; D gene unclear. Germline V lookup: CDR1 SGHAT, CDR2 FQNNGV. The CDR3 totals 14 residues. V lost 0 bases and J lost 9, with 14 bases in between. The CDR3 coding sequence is TGTGCCAGCAGCTTAGAACCCGCTACGTATAGCTACACCTTC. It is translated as CASSLEPATYSYTF.

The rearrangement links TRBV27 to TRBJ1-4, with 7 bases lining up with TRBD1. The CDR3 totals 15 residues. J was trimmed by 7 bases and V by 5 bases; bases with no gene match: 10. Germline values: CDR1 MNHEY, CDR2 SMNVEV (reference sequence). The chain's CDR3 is CASSARVGGIEKLFF. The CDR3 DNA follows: TGTGCCAGCAGTGCCAGGGTAGGGGGCATTGAAAAACTGTTTTTT. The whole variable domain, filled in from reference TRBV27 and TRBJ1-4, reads EAQVTQNPRYLITVTGKKLTVTCSQNMNHEYMSWYRQDPGLGLRQIYYSMNVEVTDKGDVPEGYKVSRKEKRNFPLILESPSPNQTSLYFCASSARVGGIEKLFFGSGTQLSVL.

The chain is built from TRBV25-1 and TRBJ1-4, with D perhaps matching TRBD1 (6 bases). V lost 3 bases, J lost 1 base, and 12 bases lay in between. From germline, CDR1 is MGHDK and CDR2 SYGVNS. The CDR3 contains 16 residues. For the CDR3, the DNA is TGTGCCAGCAGTGATTGGGGGGCCCAAACTAATGAAAAACTGTTTTTT. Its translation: CASSDWGAQTNEKLFF.

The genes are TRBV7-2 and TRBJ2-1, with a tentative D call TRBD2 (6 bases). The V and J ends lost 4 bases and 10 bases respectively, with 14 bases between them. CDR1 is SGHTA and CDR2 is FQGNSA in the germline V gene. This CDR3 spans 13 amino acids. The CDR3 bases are TGTGCCAGCAGCTCGGAGGGTACCGGGGAGCAGTTCTTC. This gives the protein CASSSEGTGEQFF.

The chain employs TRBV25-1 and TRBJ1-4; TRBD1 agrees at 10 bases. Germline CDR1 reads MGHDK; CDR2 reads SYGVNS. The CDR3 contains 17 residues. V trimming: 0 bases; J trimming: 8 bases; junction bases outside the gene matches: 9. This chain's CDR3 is CASSEYGTGARGEKLFF. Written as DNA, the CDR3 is TGTGCCAGCAGTGAATATGGGACAGGGGCTAGAGGCGAAAAACTGTTTTTT.

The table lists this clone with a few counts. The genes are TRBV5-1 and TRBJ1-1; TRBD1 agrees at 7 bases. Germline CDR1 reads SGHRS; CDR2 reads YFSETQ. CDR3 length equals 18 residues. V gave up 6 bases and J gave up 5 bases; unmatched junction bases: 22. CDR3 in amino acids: CASKGRDRTGLRRTEAFF. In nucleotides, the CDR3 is TGCGCCAGCAAAGGGCGGGATAGGACAGGTCTAAGGAGGACTGAAGCTTTCTTT.

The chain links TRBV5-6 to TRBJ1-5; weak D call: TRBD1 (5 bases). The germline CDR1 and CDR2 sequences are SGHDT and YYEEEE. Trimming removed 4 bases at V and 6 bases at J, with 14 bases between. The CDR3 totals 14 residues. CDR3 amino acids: CASSPFGAGQPQHF. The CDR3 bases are TGTGCCAGCAGCCCCTTCGGGGCGGGTCAGCCCCAGCATTTT.